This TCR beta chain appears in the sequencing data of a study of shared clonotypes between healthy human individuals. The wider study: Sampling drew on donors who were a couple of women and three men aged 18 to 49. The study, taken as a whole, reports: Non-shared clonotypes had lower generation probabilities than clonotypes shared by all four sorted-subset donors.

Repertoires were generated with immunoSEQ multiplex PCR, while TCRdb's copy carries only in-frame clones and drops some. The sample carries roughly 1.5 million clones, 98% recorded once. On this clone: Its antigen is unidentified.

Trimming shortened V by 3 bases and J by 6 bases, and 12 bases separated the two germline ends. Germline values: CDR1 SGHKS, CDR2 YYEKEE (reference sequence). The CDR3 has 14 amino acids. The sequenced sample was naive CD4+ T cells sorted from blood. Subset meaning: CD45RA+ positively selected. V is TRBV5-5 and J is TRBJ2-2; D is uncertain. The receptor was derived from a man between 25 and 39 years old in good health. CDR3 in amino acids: CASSWDTNPGELFF. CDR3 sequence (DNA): TGTGCCAGCAGCTGGGATACTAACCCCGGGGAGCTGTTTTTT. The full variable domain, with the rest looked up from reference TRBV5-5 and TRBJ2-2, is DAGVTQSPTHLIKTRGQQVTLRCSPISGHKSVSWYQQVLGQGPQFIFQYYEKEERGRGNFPDRFSARQFPNYSSELNVNALLLGDSALYLCASSWDTNPGELFFGEGSRLTVL.